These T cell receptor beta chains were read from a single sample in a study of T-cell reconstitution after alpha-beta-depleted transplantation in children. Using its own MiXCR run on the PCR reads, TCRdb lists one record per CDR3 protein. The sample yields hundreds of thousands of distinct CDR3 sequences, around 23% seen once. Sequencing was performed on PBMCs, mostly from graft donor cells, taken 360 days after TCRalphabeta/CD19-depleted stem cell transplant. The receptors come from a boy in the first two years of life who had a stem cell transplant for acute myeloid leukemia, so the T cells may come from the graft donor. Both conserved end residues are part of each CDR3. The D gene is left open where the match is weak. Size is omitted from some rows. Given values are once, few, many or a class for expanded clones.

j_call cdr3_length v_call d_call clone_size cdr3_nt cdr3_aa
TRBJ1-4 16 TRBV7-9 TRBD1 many TGTGCCAGCAGCTTAGCTACCGGGACAGGGGCGGAAAAACTGTTTTTT CASSLATGTGAEKLFF
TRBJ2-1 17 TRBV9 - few TGTGCCAGCAGCCGAAAAAGGTTAGGGCACGGCTACAATGAGCAGTTCTTC CASSRKRLGHGYNEQFF
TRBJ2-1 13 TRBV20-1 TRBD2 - TGCAGTGCTAGCCAGTCGGGGGGCAATGAGCAGTTCTTC CSASQSGGNEQFF
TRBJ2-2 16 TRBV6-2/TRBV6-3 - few TGTGCCAGCAGTTACTCGAGGGTTACGAACACCGGGGAGCTGTTTTTT CASSYSRVTNTGELFF
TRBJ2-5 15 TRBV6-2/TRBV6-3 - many TGTGCCAGCACTACGAGGGGGATGGCAAGGAAGACCCAGTACTTC CASTTRGMARKTQYF
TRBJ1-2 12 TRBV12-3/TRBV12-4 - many TGTGCCAGCACCCCGGGGGGCACCGGCTACACCTTC CASTPGGTGYTF
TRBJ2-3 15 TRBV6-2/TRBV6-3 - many TGTGCCAGCAGTTACCGACAGGTAGTGACGGATACGCAGTATTTT CASSYRQVVTDTQYF
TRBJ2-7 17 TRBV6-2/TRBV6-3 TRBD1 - TGTGCCAGCAGTCCACCCGGGGGGACAGGGGGACTCTACGAGCAGTACTTC CASSPPGGTGGLYEQYF
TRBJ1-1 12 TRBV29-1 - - TGCAGCGCGGAGATAGGGGGCACTGAAGCTTTCTTT CSAEIGGTEAFF
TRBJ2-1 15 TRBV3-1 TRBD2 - TGTGCCAGCAGCCAAGTTTTCGGGGGGTCGAATGAGCAGTTCTTC CASSQVFGGSNEQFF
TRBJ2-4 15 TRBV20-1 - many TGCAGTGCCCCCCCTCCCCGGCAGGGACAAAACATTCAGTACTTC CSAPPPRQGQNIQYF
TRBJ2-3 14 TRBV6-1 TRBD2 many TGTGCCAGCAAGGGACTACCGGGGAAAGATACGCAGTATTTT CASKGLPGKDTQYF
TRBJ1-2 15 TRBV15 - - TGTGCCACCAGCAGAGACGGACCGCGGAACTATGGCTACACCTTC CATSRDGPRNYGYTF
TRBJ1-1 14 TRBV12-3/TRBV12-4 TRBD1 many TGTGCCAGCAGCTTGGGACAGGCTAACACTGAAGCTTTCTTT CASSLGQANTEAFF
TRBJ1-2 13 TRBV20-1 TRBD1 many TGCAGTGCTAAGAGGGGGCACCTCTATGGCTACACCTTC CSAKRGHLYGYTF
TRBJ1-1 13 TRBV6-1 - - TGTGCCAGCAGTGTTGACATACCCACTGAAGCTTTCTTT CASSVDIPTEAFF
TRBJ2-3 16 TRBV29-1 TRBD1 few TGCAGCGTTGATAGGGACCGGGACAGAGACACAGATACGCAGTATTTT CSVDRDRDRDTDTQYF
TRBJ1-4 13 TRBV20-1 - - TGCAGTGCTAGGCTAGGGGAGGGTGAAAAACTGTTTTTT CSARLGEGEKLFF
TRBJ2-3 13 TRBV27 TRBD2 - TGTGCCAGCACCAACGGGAGGACAGATACGCAGTATTTT CASTNGRTDTQYF
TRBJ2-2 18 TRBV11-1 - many TGTGCCAGCAGCCTCAAAAGCGTCGGGGGGCTAAACACCGGGGAGCTGTTTTTT CASSLKSVGGLNTGELFF
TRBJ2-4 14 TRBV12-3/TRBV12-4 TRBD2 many TGTGCCAGCAGTCGCCCCGGGGGGGATGACATTCAGTACTTC CASSRPGGDDIQYF
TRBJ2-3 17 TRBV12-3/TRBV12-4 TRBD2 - TGTGCCAGCAGCCTCGGGGGGGTAAAGTCTAGCACAGATACGCAGTATTTT CASSLGGVKSSTDTQYF
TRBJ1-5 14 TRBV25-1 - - TGTGCCAGCAGTGAGCCGGACTCGGGTCAGCCCCAGCATTTT CASSEPDSGQPQHF
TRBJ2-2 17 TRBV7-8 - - TGTGCCAGCCGTTCGGTCGTATGGACAGCGGTGAACGGGGAGCTGTTTTTT CASRSVVWTAVNGELFF
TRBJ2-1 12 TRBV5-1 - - TGCGCCAGCAGCTTGATCAGAGATGAGCAGTTCTTC CASSLIRDEQFF
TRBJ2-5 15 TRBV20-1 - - TGCAGTGCCGGAAGGACAGCCCGACTCCAAGAGACCCAGTACTTC CSAGRTARLQETQYF
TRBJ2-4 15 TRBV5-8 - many TGTGCCAGCAGCGCGGACAGCCGCCCCAAAAACATTCAGTACTTC CASSADSRPKNIQYF
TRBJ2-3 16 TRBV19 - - TGTGCCAGTAGCCGCCCAGGGTGGGGTACGAGAGATACGCAGTATTTT CASSRPGWGTRDTQYF
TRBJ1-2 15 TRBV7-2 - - TGTGCCACCGAGGCCCAGAGAGGGAACGACTATGGCTACACCTTC CATEAQRGNDYGYTF
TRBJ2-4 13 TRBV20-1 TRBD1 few TGCAGTGCCAGTGGGACAGGGAGAAACATTCAGTACTTC CSASGTGRNIQYF
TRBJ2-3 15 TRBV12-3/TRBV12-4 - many TGTGCCAGCAGTTTAGGGCGGGAATTCACAGATACGCAGTATTTT CASSLGREFTDTQYF
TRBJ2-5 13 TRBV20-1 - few TGCAGTGCTAGGGGGCTCGAGGGAGAGACCCAGTACTTC CSARGLEGETQYF
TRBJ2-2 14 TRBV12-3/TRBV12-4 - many TGTGCCCTGCGGCGACAGGCGAACACCGGGGAGCTGTTTTTT CALRRQANTGELFF
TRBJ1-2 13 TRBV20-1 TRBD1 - TGCAGTGCTCAAAAAACGGGACAGTATGGCTACACCTTC CSAQKTGQYGYTF
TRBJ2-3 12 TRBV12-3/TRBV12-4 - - TGTGCCTCCCGGGGGATCACAGATACGCAGTATTTT CASRGITDTQYF
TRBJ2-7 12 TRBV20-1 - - TGCAGTGCTCCCGGCCGGTCCTACGAGCAGTACTTC CSAPGRSYEQYF
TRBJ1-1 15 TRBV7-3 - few TGTGCCAGCAGCTTAGGGTTGGTCCAGAACACTGAAGCTTTCTTT CASSLGLVQNTEAFF
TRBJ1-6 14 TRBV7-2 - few TGTGCCAGCAGGCAGGACGTAACAAATTCACCCCTCCACTTT CASRQDVTNSPLHF
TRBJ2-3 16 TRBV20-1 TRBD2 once TGCAGTGCTAGGGATCGACTAGCTGGGAGCACAGATACGCAGTATTTT CSARDRLAGSTDTQYF
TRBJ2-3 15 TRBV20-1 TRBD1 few TGCAGTGCTCGCGATGACAGGGGGAACCCAGACACGCAGTATTTT CSARDDRGNPDTQYF
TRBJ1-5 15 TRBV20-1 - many TGCAGTGCTAGAGAAATAGGGGTCCTCAATCAGCCCCAGCATTTT CSAREIGVLNQPQHF
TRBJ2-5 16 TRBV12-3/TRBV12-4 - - TGTGCCAGCAGTGCCTCGGGGGGCGTTTGGAGAGAGACCCAGTACTTC CASSASGGVWRETQYF
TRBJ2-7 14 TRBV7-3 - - TGTGCCAGCAGCTTAGGGGTCGGACCCTACGAGCAGTACTTC CASSLGVGPYEQYF
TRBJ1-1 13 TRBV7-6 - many TGTGCCAGCAGCTTAAATTGGTCAGGGCAAGCTTTCTTT CASSLNWSGQAFF
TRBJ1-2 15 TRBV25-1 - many TGTGCCAGCAGTGAATATTCAGGGGCTAACTATGGCTACACCTTC CASSEYSGANYGYTF
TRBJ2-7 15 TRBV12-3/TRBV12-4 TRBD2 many TGTGCCAGCAGACCTACTAGCGGGGACTACTACGAGCAGTACTTC CASRPTSGDYYEQYF
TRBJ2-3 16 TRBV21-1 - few TGTGCCAGCAGCACGTACGGGGGCAAGGGCACAGATACGCAGTATTTT CASSTYGGKGTDTQYF
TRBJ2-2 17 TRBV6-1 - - TGTGCCAGCACCCGGGGGGCGGGCGATAGTTTTTTAGGGGAGCTGTTTTTT CASTRGAGDSFLGELFF
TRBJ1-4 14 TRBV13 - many TGTGCCAGCAGCCTCAGGGGAGGGGAGGAAAAACTGTTTTTT CASSLRGGEEKLFF
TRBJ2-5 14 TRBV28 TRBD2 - TGTGCCAGCAGGACTAGCGGGATACAAGAGACCCAGTACTTC CASRTSGIQETQYF
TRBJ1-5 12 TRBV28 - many TGTGCCAGCAGTTTTAGGGATCAGCCCCAGCATTTT CASSFRDQPQHF
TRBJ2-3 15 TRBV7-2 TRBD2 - TGTGCCAGCAGCTCGAGCTGGACTAGCGGAGATACGCAGTATTTT CASSSSWTSGDTQYF
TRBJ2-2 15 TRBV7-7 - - TGTGCCAGCAGCTTCGGGACACATAACACCGGGGAGCTGTTTTTT CASSFGTHNTGELFF
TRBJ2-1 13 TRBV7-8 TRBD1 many TGTGCCAGCAGCTCGACAGGGGGCAATGAGCAGTTCTTC CASSSTGGNEQFF
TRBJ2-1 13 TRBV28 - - TGTGCCAGGAGCCCCGGGCCCCTCAATGAGCAGTTCTTC CARSPGPLNEQFF
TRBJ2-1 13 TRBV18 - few TGTGCCAGCTCACCAAGGGACTACAATGAGCAGTTCTTC CASSPRDYNEQFF
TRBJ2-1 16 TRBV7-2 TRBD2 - TGTGCCAGCAGCTATCAGATAGCGGGGGGCGAGTATGAGCAGTTCTTC CASSYQIAGGEYEQFF
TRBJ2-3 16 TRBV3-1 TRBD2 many TGTGCCAGCAGCCCACTAGCGGGGGGGTATACAGATACGCAGTATTTT CASSPLAGGYTDTQYF
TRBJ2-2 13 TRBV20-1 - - TGCAGTGTCCTACAGGGTGGCACCGGGGAGCTGTTTTTT CSVLQGGTGELFF
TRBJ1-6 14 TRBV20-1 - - TGCAGTGCTCCTTCACAGGGAGGGAATTCACCCCTCCACTTT CSAPSQGGNSPLHF